These T cell receptor beta chains were read from a single sample in a study of type 1 regulatory T cells. MiXCR was run by TCRdb on the reads, yielding one entry per CDR3 protein. The sample includes about 23,000 distinct CDR3 sequences, less than 60% of them seen just once. Their target antigens are unknown. What was sequenced was cultured T cells, either the whole culture or a sorted T cell fraction (not recorded which). Receptors originate from a human donor in good health. Both conserved end residues are part of each CDR3. D genes are given only for firm matches. Not all rows give a size; the values are once, few, many and, for expanded clones, a class.

D gene,clone size,V gene,J gene,CDR3 protein,CDR3 DNA
TRBD2,few,TRBV5-1,TRBJ2-1,CASSLDSGVSYNEQFF,TGCGCCAGCAGCTTAGATAGCGGGGTCTCCTACAATGAGCAGTTCTTC
TRBD2,NA,TRBV7-2,TRBJ2-3,CASSLASASGGTDTQYF,TGTGCCAGCAGCTTAGCGTCGGCTAGCGGGGGAACAGATACGCAGTATTTT
NA,NA,TRBV18,TRBJ2-6,CASSPLTGSVGANVLTF,TGTGCCAGCTCACCACTCACAGGGTCGGTGGGGGCCAACGTCCTGACTTTC
NA,NA,TRBV20-1,TRBJ1-5,CSASGGVGMAQHF,TGCAGTGCTAGTGGGGGGGTGGGAATGGCCCAGCATTTT
NA,NA,TRBV5-1,TRBJ1-4,CASRLRGEKLFF,TGCGCCAGCAGACTTCGGGGTGAAAAACTGTTTTTT
TRBD1,once,TRBV5-1,TRBJ2-5,CASSGGTGGAQETQYF,TGCGCCAGCAGCGGCGGGACAGGGGGAGCGCAAGAGACCCAGTACTTC
TRBD1,NA,TRBV11-3,TRBJ2-5,CASSNNRGQGETQYF,TGTGCCAGCAGCAACAACAGGGGGCAAGGAGAGACCCAGTACTTC
TRBD1,NA,TRBV10-3,TRBJ1-2,CAISRDSIYGYTF,TGTGCCATCAGTAGGGACAGCATCTATGGCTACACCTTC
NA,NA,TRBV28,TRBJ2-7,CASSITGKSYEQYF,TGTGCCAGCAGTATTACAGGGAAATCCTACGAGCAGTACTTC
NA,NA,TRBV5-4,TRBJ1-1,CASSLKRGSWTEAFF,TGTGCCAGCAGCTTAAAAAGGGGGTCGTGGACTGAAGCTTTCTTT